These T cell receptor beta chains were read from a single sample in a study of blood T cell repertoires in COVID-19. TCRdb's table, derived via immunoSEQ multiplex PCR, lists solely in-frame clones and lacks some. The table shows 200,000 to 250,000 clones, with roughly four fifths occurring only once. The sequenced sample consisted of PBMCs or T cells enriched from blood (not recorded which). The receptors stem from a woman aged 40 to 55 who had been exposed to COVID-19. The CDR3 runs from the conserved cysteine through the conserved F or W. The order of the fields is CDR3 DNA, CDR3 protein, V gene, J gene, CDR3 length, D gene, clone size. The D gene is left open where the match is weak. Size values are once, few and many counts, or a class for expanded clones, and some rows have none.

cdr3_nt: TGTGCCAGCAGTTTAACTCCTCGCTCAGGAGGTAATCCACCCCTCCACTTT
cdr3_aa: CASSLTPRSGGNPPLHF
v_call: TRBV28
j_call: TRBJ1-6
cdr3_length: 17
d_call: .
clone_size: once

cdr3_nt: TGTGCCAGTAGCACATCTGGACGGACTTCTAATGAAAAACTGTTTTTT
cdr3_aa: CASSTSGRTSNEKLFF
v_call: TRBV19
j_call: TRBJ1-4
cdr3_length: 16
d_call: .
clone_size: .

cdr3_nt: TGCGCCAGCCGCCGGGACAGGGCGCCTTCCAATGAGCAGTTCTTC
cdr3_aa: CASRRDRAPSNEQFF
v_call: TRBV5-1
j_call: TRBJ2-1
cdr3_length: 15
d_call: TRBD1
clone_size: .

cdr3_nt: TGTGCCAGCAGTTACTCGGCTAGCGGGGGCCCTTTCCAGCAGTATTTT
cdr3_aa: CASSYSASGGPFQQYF
v_call: TRBV6-5
j_call: TRBJ2-3
cdr3_length: 16
d_call: TRBD2
clone_size: once

cdr3_nt: TGTGCCAGCAGCTTGCTAGGACAGGGGACCTACGAGCAGTACTTC
cdr3_aa: CASSLLGQGTYEQYF
v_call: TRBV7-3
j_call: TRBJ2-7
cdr3_length: 15
d_call: TRBD1
clone_size: few

cdr3_nt: TGTGCCATCAGTGAGTCTGGGGGCGCCGGCTACGAGCAGTACTTC
cdr3_aa: CAISESGGAGYEQYF
v_call: TRBV10-3
j_call: TRBJ2-7
cdr3_length: 15
d_call: .
clone_size: .

cdr3_nt: TGTGCCAGCAAAAACAGGGGTTTCCAAGAGACCCAGTACTTC
cdr3_aa: CASKNRGFQETQYF
v_call: TRBV2
j_call: TRBJ2-5
cdr3_length: 14
d_call: TRBD1
clone_size: .

cdr3_nt: TGTGCCAGCAGCTTAAGTAGACAGGGGGGCACAGATACGCAGTATTTT
cdr3_aa: CASSLSRQGGTDTQYF
v_call: TRBV7-2
j_call: TRBJ2-3
cdr3_length: 16
d_call: TRBD1
clone_size: once

cdr3_nt: TGTGCCAGCAGCTTGGGAGCCAGGCAGGGGGTGAAGGGAAACACTGAAGCTTTCTTT
cdr3_aa: CASSLGARQGVKGNTEAFF
v_call: TRBV7-8
j_call: TRBJ1-1
cdr3_length: 19
d_call: TRBD1
clone_size: once

cdr3_nt: TGTGCCAGCACCCGGACAGGGGGCGCCGGTGGCTACACCTTC
cdr3_aa: CASTRTGGAGGYTF
v_call: TRBV6-5
j_call: TRBJ1-2
cdr3_length: 14
d_call: TRBD1
clone_size: .

cdr3_nt: TGTGCCAGCAGTTCCAGGTTGACAGCGGGGTATAATTCACCCCTCCACTTT
cdr3_aa: CASSSRLTAGYNSPLHF
v_call: TRBV27
j_call: TRBJ1-6
cdr3_length: 17
d_call: .
clone_size: .

cdr3_nt: TGTGCCAGTAGTACCGACGCCAGGGGGCCAAATTCACCCCTCCACTTT
cdr3_aa: CASSTDARGPNSPLHF
v_call: TRBV19
j_call: TRBJ1-6
cdr3_length: 16
d_call: TRBD1
clone_size: .

cdr3_nt: TGCGCCAGCAGCCAGGGGCGCGGGGATGCTTTCTTT
cdr3_aa: CASSQGRGDAFF
v_call: TRBV4-3
j_call: TRBJ1-1
cdr3_length: 12
d_call: .
clone_size: .

cdr3_nt: TGTGCCAGCAGTGAATTTGGCCCTCCCTACGAGCAGTACTTC
cdr3_aa: CASSEFGPPYEQYF
v_call: TRBV6-1
j_call: TRBJ2-7
cdr3_length: 14
d_call: .
clone_size: many

cdr3_nt: TGCGCCAGCAGTGAGTCTAAAGGGGCTAGTGAAAAACTGTTTTTT
cdr3_aa: CASSESKGASEKLFF
v_call: TRBV10-2
j_call: TRBJ1-4
cdr3_length: 15
d_call: .
clone_size: .

cdr3_nt: TGTGCCAGCAGCAGCCGACAGGGGGAAAATCAGCCCCAGCATTTT
cdr3_aa: CASSSRQGENQPQHF
v_call: TRBV3-1/TRBV3-2
j_call: TRBJ1-5
cdr3_length: 15
d_call: TRBD1
clone_size: .

cdr3_nt: TGTGCCACCAGCAGATCGGGACTCCTTCAAGAGACCCAGTACTTC
cdr3_aa: CATSRSGLLQETQYF
v_call: TRBV15
j_call: TRBJ2-5
cdr3_length: 15
d_call: .
clone_size: many

cdr3_nt: TGTGCCAGCAGCAGAACTAGCGGGGGCCCTTACGAGCAGTACTTC
cdr3_aa: CASSRTSGGPYEQYF
v_call: TRBV7-9
j_call: TRBJ2-7
cdr3_length: 15
d_call: TRBD2
clone_size: .

cdr3_nt: TGTGCCAGCAGCTCGGATCCGACAGGGGGTATTTCACCCCTCCACTTT
cdr3_aa: CASSSDPTGGISPLHF
v_call: TRBV7-2
j_call: TRBJ1-6
cdr3_length: 16
d_call: TRBD1
clone_size: few

cdr3_nt: TGTGCCAGCAGCCTACAGGGTGATTCCTACAATGAGCAGTTCTTC
cdr3_aa: CASSLQGDSYNEQFF
v_call: TRBV11-3
j_call: TRBJ2-1
cdr3_length: 15
d_call: .
clone_size: .

cdr3_nt: TGCGCCAGCAGCCAAGATCCCCATAGCGGGGGGGCCGAAGATACGCAGTATTTT
cdr3_aa: CASSQDPHSGGAEDTQYF
v_call: TRBV4-1
j_call: TRBJ2-3
cdr3_length: 18
d_call: TRBD2
clone_size: .

cdr3_nt: TGTGCCAGCAGCCTCGGACTAGCGGGGGATACGCAGTATTTT
cdr3_aa: CASSLGLAGDTQYF
v_call: TRBV14
j_call: TRBJ2-3
cdr3_length: 14
d_call: TRBD2
clone_size: .

cdr3_nt: TGTGCCAGCAGTGAAAGTCCAGGGTCGAGAGGCTACACCTTC
cdr3_aa: CASSESPGSRGYTF
v_call: TRBV6-1
j_call: TRBJ1-2
cdr3_length: 14
d_call: .
clone_size: once

cdr3_nt: TGCGCCAGCAGCCCCGAAGGCAGGGGGCGCGGTCAGCCCCAGCATTTT
cdr3_aa: CASSPEGRGRGQPQHF
v_call: TRBV4-1
j_call: TRBJ1-5
cdr3_length: 16
d_call: TRBD1
clone_size: .

cdr3_nt: TGTGCCAGCCTCCCCCCTGGACAGGGGGTAGGTAATGGCTACACCTTC
cdr3_aa: CASLPPGQGVGNGYTF
v_call: TRBV6-6
j_call: TRBJ1-2
cdr3_length: 16
d_call: TRBD1
clone_size: .

cdr3_nt: TGTGCCAGCAGCTTACTGGGGCCGGCGGAAGCTTTCTTT
cdr3_aa: CASSLLGPAEAFF
v_call: TRBV7-2
j_call: TRBJ1-1
cdr3_length: 13
d_call: .
clone_size: .

cdr3_nt: TGCGCCAGCAGCTTGGCCGCCGGGGCAACTAATGAAAAACTGTTTTTT
cdr3_aa: CASSLAAGATNEKLFF
v_call: TRBV5-1
j_call: TRBJ1-4
cdr3_length: 16
d_call: .
clone_size: .

cdr3_nt: TGTGCCAGCAGACCCGGGGGCTCTGGAAACACCATATATTTT
cdr3_aa: CASRPGGSGNTIYF
v_call: TRBV28
j_call: TRBJ1-3
cdr3_length: 14
d_call: .
clone_size: .

cdr3_nt: TGTGCCAGTAGAGGCGGGGGGGCCCCCGGGGAGCTGTTTTTT
cdr3_aa: CASRGGGAPGELFF
v_call: TRBV19
j_call: TRBJ2-2
cdr3_length: 14
d_call: TRBD2
clone_size: .

cdr3_nt: TGTGCCAGCAGCTTTTCCGGGACAGCCCTACGAGGGCAGTACTTC
cdr3_aa: CASSFSGTALRGQYF
v_call: TRBV5-4
j_call: TRBJ2-7
cdr3_length: 15
d_call: TRBD1
clone_size: few

cdr3_nt: TGTGCCAGCAGCCGGGGGACTAGCGGGGGGTTGTACAATGAGCAGTTCTTC
cdr3_aa: CASSRGTSGGLYNEQFF
v_call: TRBV7-2
j_call: TRBJ2-1
cdr3_length: 17
d_call: TRBD2
clone_size: .

cdr3_nt: TGCGCCAGCAGCTCCTCGGACAGGGCGATCGGGGAGCTGTTTTTT
cdr3_aa: CASSSSDRAIGELFF
v_call: TRBV5-1
j_call: TRBJ2-2
cdr3_length: 15
d_call: TRBD1
clone_size: .

cdr3_nt: TGTGCCAGCAGCTTAACGGCGGGGGAGGCTGAGCAGTTCTTC
cdr3_aa: CASSLTAGEAEQFF
v_call: TRBV7-3
j_call: TRBJ2-1
cdr3_length: 14
d_call: TRBD2
clone_size: many

cdr3_nt: TGTGCCAGCAGCCAGGGGGACAATCAGCCCCAGCATTTT
cdr3_aa: CASSQGDNQPQHF
v_call: TRBV12-3/TRBV12-4
j_call: TRBJ1-5
cdr3_length: 13
d_call: TRBD1
clone_size: .

cdr3_nt: TGTGCCAGCAGCCTTGGGTTCGTGAAAAGGGACAGGGAATCTGGCTACACCTTC
cdr3_aa: CASSLGFVKRDRESGYTF
v_call: TRBV11-2
j_call: TRBJ1-2
cdr3_length: 18
d_call: TRBD1
clone_size: few

cdr3_nt: TGTGCCAGTAGTATAAAAGGGGGTGTGAACACTGAAGCTTTCTTT
cdr3_aa: CASSIKGGVNTEAFF
v_call: TRBV19
j_call: TRBJ1-1
cdr3_length: 15
d_call: .
clone_size: once

cdr3_nt: TGTGCTAGTGGTTTGGTACCCGGTACCCACACTGAAGCTTTCTTT
cdr3_aa: CASGLVPGTHTEAFF
v_call: TRBV12-5
j_call: TRBJ1-1
cdr3_length: 15
d_call: .
clone_size: .

cdr3_nt: TGTGCCAGCAGCCCAGACAGGATGGGTGGCTACACCTTC
cdr3_aa: CASSPDRMGGYTF
v_call: TRBV11-1
j_call: TRBJ1-2
cdr3_length: 13
d_call: .
clone_size: .

cdr3_nt: TGCGCCAGCAACTTAAAACCGGGACAGGGGGGAGGTGGCTACACCTTC
cdr3_aa: CASNLKPGQGGGGYTF
v_call: TRBV5-1
j_call: TRBJ1-2
cdr3_length: 16
d_call: TRBD1
clone_size: .

cdr3_nt: TGTGCCTGGAGTGTATTGGGCATAAACTATGGCTACACCTTC
cdr3_aa: CAWSVLGINYGYTF
v_call: TRBV30
j_call: TRBJ1-2
cdr3_length: 14
d_call: .
clone_size: .

cdr3_nt: TGTGCCAGCAGCTTCGACAGGAATCAGCCCCAGCATTTT
cdr3_aa: CASSFDRNQPQHF
v_call: TRBV2
j_call: TRBJ1-5
cdr3_length: 13
d_call: .
clone_size: .

cdr3_nt: TGTGCCAGCAGTGTACAGGGGTCCGAGTACTTC
cdr3_aa: CASSVQGSEYF
v_call: TRBV2
j_call: TRBJ2-5
cdr3_length: 11
d_call: TRBD1
clone_size: few

cdr3_nt: TGTGCCAGCAGACCAACCGGGACAATAGCAGATACGCAGTATTTT
cdr3_aa: CASRPTGTIADTQYF
v_call: TRBV5-4
j_call: TRBJ2-3
cdr3_length: 15
d_call: .
clone_size: .

cdr3_nt: TGTGCCAGCAGCTTTGCGAGGGCTGACTATGGCTACACCTTC
cdr3_aa: CASSFARADYGYTF
v_call: TRBV5-4
j_call: TRBJ1-2
cdr3_length: 14
d_call: .
clone_size: .

cdr3_nt: TGTGCCAGCAGTTACAGTGGGGGGGGTCAGCCCCAGCATTTT
cdr3_aa: CASSYSGGGQPQHF
v_call: TRBV6-5
j_call: TRBJ1-5
cdr3_length: 14
d_call: .
clone_size: .

cdr3_nt: TGTGCCAGCAGCTTAGGAGGGGGGGCCATCGGGGAGCTGTTTTTT
cdr3_aa: CASSLGGGAIGELFF
v_call: TRBV7-2
j_call: TRBJ2-2
cdr3_length: 15
d_call: .
clone_size: .

cdr3_nt: TGTGCCAGCAGAATACAGGGGGTCGAGAACACTGAAGCTTTCTTT
cdr3_aa: CASRIQGVENTEAFF
v_call: TRBV27
j_call: TRBJ1-1
cdr3_length: 15
d_call: TRBD1
clone_size: .

cdr3_nt: TGTGCCAGCAGCTCAGCTGGTCAGGGCTACAATGAGCAGTTCTTC
cdr3_aa: CASSSAGQGYNEQFF
v_call: TRBV7-9
j_call: TRBJ2-1
cdr3_length: 15
d_call: .
clone_size: .

cdr3_nt: TGTGCCAGCAGTTACTCGGGACAGGGAAGTGGAAACACCATATATTTT
cdr3_aa: CASSYSGQGSGNTIYF
v_call: TRBV6-5
j_call: TRBJ1-3
cdr3_length: 16
d_call: TRBD1
clone_size: .

cdr3_nt: TGCGCCAGCAGCCCCTTGAGGATAAGACAGCCGAACACTGAAGCTTTCTTT
cdr3_aa: CASSPLRIRQPNTEAFF
v_call: TRBV4-1
j_call: TRBJ1-1
cdr3_length: 17
d_call: .
clone_size: few

cdr3_nt: TGTGCCTGGAAGGAGAGTGTCTATGGCTACACCTTC
cdr3_aa: CAWKESVYGYTF
v_call: TRBV30
j_call: TRBJ1-2
cdr3_length: 12
d_call: .
clone_size: .

cdr3_nt: TGCGCCAGCAGCTCGTCGGGGAATGAGCAGTTCTTC
cdr3_aa: CASSSSGNEQFF
v_call: TRBV5-1
j_call: TRBJ2-1
cdr3_length: 12
d_call: .
clone_size: .

cdr3_nt: TGTGCCAGCAGCCCCAGAGGCCCTGGGGCCAACGTCCTGACTTTC
cdr3_aa: CASSPRGPGANVLTF
v_call: TRBV11-2
j_call: TRBJ2-6
cdr3_length: 15
d_call: .
clone_size: .

cdr3_nt: TGCGCCAGCAGCAAAGGGGTGCTAGAACCGATAGGGACCCAGTACTTC
cdr3_aa: CASSKGVLEPIGTQYF
v_call: TRBV5-1
j_call: TRBJ2-5
cdr3_length: 16
d_call: .
clone_size: few

cdr3_nt: TGTGCCAGCAGCACCCAAGCGGGGGGGCCGAGCAATGAGCAGTTCTTC
cdr3_aa: CASSTQAGGPSNEQFF
v_call: TRBV9
j_call: TRBJ2-1
cdr3_length: 16
d_call: TRBD2
clone_size: .